The 2 T cell receptor beta chains below come from one sample, sequenced in a study of blood T cell repertoires in COVID-19. Sequencing used immunoSEQ multiplex PCR; TCRdb keeps in-frame clones, though not all of them. The sample yields under 250,000 clones, approximately 81% seen once. Sequencing used peripheral blood. These receptors were obtained from a man aged 50 or older who had recovered from COVID-19.

The genes are TRBV7-8 and TRBJ2-2; 7 positions agree with TRBD2. Germline V gives CDR1 SGHVS, CDR2 FQNEAQ. The V segment lost 2 bases and the J segment 7 bases; nucleotides outside the gene matches: 7. The CDR3 covers 15 residues. The DNA of the CDR3 is TGTGCCAGCAGCTTAATGGCGGGAGTTTTCGGGGAGCTGTTTTTT. Its protein product is CASSLMAGVFGELFF. Together with reference TRBV7-8 and TRBJ2-2, the CDR3 gives the full variable domain: GAGVSQSPRYKVAKRGQDVALRCDPISGHVSLFWYQQALGQGPEFLTYFQNEAQLDKSGLPSDRFFAERPEGSVSTLKIQRTQQEDSAVYLCASSLMAGVFGELFFGEGSRLTVL.

The V call is TRBV3-1 (or the pseudogene TRBV3-2), the J call TRBJ2-1; perhaps TRBD2 as D (6 bases). Trimming shortened V by 1 base and J by 4 bases, and 8 bases separated the two germline ends. From germline, CDR1 is LGHDT and CDR2 YNNKEL (reference sequence). The CDR3 has 14 amino acids. CDR3 sequence reads: CASSQGGDYNEQFF. The CDR3 nucleotides are TGTGCCAGCAGCCAAGGGGGGGATTACAATGAGCAGTTCTTC.